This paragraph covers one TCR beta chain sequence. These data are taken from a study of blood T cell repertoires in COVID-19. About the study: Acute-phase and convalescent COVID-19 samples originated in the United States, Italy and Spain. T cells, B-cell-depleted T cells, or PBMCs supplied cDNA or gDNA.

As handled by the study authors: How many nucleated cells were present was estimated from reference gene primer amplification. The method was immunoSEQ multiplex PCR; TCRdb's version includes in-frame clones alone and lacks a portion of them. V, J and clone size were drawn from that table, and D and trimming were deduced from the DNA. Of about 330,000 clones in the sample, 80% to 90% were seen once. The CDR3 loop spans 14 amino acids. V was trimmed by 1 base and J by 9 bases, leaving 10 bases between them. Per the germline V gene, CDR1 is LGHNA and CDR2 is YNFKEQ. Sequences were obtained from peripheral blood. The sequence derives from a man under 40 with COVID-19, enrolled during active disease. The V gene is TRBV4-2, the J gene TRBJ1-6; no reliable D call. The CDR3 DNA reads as TGTGCCAGCAGCCAAGCAGTGGGGAGTTCACCCCTCCACTTT. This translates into CASSQAVGSSPLHF.